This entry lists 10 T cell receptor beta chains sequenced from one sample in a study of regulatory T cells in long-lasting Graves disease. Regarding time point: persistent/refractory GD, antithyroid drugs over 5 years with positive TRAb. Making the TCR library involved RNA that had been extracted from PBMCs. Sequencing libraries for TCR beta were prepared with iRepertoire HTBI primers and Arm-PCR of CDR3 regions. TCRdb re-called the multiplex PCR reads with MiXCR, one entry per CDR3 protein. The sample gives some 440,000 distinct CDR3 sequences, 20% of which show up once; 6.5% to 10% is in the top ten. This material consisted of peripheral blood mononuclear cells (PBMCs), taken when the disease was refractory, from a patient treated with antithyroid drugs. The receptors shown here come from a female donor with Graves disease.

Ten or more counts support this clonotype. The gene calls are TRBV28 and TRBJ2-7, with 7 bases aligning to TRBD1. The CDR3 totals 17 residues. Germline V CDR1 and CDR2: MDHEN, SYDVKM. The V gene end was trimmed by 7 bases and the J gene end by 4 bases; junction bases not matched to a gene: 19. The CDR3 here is CASTHQGGQKFFYEQYF. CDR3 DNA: TGTGCCAGCACCCATCAAGGGGGACAGAAGTTTTTTTACGAGCAGTACTTC.

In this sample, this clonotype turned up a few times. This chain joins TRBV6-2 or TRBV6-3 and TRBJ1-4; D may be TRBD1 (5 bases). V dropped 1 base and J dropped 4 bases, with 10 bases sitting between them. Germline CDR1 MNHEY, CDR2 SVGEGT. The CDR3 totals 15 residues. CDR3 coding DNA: TGTGCCAGCAGTTACTGGGGGACGATTAATGAAAAACTGTTTTTT. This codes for CASSYWGTINEKLFF.

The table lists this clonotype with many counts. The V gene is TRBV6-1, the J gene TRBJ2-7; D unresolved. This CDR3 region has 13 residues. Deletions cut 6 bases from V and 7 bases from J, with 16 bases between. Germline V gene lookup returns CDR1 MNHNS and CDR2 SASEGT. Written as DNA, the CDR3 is TGTGCCAGCAGAGAGAACCTCGGCAGGGAGCAGTACTTC. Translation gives CASRENLGREQYF.

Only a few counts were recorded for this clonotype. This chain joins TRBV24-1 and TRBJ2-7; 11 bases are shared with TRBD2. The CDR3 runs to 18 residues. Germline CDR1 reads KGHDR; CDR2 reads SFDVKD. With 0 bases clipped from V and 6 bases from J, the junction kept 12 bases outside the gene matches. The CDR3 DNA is TGTGCCACCAGTGATTTGCAAGAGACTAGCGGGATTTTCTGCGAGCAGTACTTC. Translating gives CATSDLQETSGIFCEQYF.

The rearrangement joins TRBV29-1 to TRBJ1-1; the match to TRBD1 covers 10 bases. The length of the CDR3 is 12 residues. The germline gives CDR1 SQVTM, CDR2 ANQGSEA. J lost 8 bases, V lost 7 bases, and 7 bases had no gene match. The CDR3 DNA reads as TGCAGCGCCGGAGGACAGGGGGTGGAAGCTTTCTTT. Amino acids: CSAGGQGVEAFF.

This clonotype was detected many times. The CDR3 coding sequence is TGTGCCAGCAGCTTAGCTCTTAACACCGGGGAGCTGTTTTTT. Translated: CASSLALNTGELFF. The chain links TRBV7-9 to TRBJ2-2; D ambiguous. The V gene lost 0 bases and the J gene lost 2 bases, with 4 bases spanning the gap. Per the germline V gene, CDR1 is SEHNR and CDR2 is FQNEAQ (reference sequence). The CDR3 is made up of 14 amino acids.

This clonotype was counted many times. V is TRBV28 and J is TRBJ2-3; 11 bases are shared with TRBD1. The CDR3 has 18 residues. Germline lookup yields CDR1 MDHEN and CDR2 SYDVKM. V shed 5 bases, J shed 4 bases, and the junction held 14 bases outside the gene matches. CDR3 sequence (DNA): TGTGCCAGCAGTACTCCTACACCGGGACAGGGGGACGCAGATACGCAGTATTTT. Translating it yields CASSTPTPGQGDADTQYF.

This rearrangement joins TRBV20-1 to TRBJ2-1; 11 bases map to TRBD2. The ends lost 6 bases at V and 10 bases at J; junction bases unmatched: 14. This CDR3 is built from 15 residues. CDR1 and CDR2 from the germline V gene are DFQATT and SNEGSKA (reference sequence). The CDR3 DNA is TGCAGTGCCCCTAGCGGGAGGTCATCCTTCGGGGAGCAGTTCTTC. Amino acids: CSAPSGRSSFGEQFF.

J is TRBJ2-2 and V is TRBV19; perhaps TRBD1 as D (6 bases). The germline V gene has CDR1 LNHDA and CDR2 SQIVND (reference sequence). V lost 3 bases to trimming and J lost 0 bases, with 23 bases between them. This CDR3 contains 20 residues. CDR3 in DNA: TGTGCCAGTAGTATTGAATGGGACATACGGGACATCTCGAACACCGGGGAGCTGTTTTTT. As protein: CASSIEWDIRDISNTGELFF.

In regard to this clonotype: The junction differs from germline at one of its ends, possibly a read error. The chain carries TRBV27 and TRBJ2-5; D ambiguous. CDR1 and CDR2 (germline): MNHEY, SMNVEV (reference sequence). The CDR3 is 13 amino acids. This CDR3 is CASSFIRSETRYF. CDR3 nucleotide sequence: TGTGCCAGCAGTTTTATAAGGTCTGAGACCCGGTACTTC.